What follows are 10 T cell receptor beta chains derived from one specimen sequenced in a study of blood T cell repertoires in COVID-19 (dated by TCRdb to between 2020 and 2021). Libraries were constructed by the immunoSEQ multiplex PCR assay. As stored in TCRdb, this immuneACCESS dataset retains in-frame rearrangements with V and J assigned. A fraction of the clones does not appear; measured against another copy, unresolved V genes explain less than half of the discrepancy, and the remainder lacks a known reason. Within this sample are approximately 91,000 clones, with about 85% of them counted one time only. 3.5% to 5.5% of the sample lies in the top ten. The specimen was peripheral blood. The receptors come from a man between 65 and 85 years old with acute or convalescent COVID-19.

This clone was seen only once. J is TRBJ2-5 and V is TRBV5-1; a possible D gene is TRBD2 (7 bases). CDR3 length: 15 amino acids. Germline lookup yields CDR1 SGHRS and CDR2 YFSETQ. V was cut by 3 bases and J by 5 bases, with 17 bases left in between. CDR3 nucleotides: TGCGCCAGCAGCTCCAAGCCGGGGGGCGCGGAGACCCAGTACTTC. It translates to CASSSKPGGAETQYF.

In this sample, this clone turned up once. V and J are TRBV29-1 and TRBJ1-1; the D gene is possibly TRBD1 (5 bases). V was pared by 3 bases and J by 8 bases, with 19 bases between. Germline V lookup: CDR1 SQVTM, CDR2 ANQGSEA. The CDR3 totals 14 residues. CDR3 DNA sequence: TGCAGCGTTGAGCCGGTGGGGGGACGTGGGGAAGCTTTCTTT. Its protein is CSVEPVGGRGEAFF.

The CDR3 nucleotides are TGTGCCAGCAGGGAGACTTTCAGGGTGGCGGGGGGCTACACCTTC. This sequence encodes CASRETFRVAGGYTF. This chain joins TRBV2 and TRBJ1-2, with a weak D call TRBD1 (5 bases). V was trimmed by 6 bases and J by 8 bases, leaving 22 bases between them. Germline CDR1 reads SNHLY; CDR2 reads FYNNEI. The CDR3 spans 15 residues.

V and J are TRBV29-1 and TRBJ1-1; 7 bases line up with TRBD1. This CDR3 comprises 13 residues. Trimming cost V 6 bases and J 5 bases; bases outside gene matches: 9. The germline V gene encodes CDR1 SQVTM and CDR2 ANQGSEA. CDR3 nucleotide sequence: TGCAGCGTCCAAGCAGGGGGGAGTACTGAAGCTTTCTTT. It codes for CSVQAGGSTEAFF. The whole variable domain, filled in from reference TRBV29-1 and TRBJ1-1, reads SAVISQKPSRDICQRGTSLTIQCQVDSQVTMMFWYRQQPGQSLTLIATANQGSEATYESGFVIDKFPISRPNLTFSTLTVSNMSPEDSSIYLCSVQAGGSTEAFFGQGTRLTVV.

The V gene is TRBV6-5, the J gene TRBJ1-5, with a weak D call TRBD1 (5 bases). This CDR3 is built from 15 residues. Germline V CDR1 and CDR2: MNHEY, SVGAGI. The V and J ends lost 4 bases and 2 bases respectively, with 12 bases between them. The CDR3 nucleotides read TGTGCCAGCAGTTCGCAGGGTATCGGCAATCAGCCCCAGCATTTT. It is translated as CASSSQGIGNQPQHF.

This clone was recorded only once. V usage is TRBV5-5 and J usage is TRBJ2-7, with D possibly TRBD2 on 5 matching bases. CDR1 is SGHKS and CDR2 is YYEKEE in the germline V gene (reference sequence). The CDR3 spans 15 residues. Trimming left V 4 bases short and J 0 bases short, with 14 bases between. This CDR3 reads CASSAAGPRSYEQYV. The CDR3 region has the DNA TGTGCCAGCAGCGCGGCGGGTCCTCGCTCCTACGAGCAGTACGTC.

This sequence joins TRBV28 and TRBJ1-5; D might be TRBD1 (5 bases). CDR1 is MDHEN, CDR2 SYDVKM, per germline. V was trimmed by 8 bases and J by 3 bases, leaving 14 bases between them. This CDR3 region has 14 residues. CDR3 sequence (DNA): TGTGCCAGCTCAAAACGACAGTTCAATCAGCCCCAGCATTTT. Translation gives CASSKRQFNQPQHF.

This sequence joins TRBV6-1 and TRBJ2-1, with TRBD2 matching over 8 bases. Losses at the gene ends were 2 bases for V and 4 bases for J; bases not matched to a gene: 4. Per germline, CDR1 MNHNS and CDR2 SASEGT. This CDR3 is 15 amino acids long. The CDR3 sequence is CASSETSGGYNEQFF. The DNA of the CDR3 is TGTGCCAGCAGTGAAACGAGCGGGGGTTACAATGAGCAGTTCTTC.

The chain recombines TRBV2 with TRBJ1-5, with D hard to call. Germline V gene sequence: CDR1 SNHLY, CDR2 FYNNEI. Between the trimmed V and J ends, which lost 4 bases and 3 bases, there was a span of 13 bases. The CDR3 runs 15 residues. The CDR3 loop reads CASSARGGNNQPQHF. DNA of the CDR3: TGTGCCAGCAGTGCTCGGGGAGGGAACAATCAGCCCCAGCATTTT.

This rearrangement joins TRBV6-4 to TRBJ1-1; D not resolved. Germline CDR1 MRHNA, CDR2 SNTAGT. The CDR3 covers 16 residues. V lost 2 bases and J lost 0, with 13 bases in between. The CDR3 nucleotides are TGTGCCAGCAGTGACCCTGTGGCGGGGATGAACACTGAAGCTTTCTTT. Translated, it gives CASSDPVAGMNTEAFF.